This T cell receptor beta chain derives from a study of human T cells and chemical hapten exposure. Study in general: Reading of the patch tests, which applied 0.01% DPC to the upper back, occurred at 6 days.

In its sample, this clonotype was seen once. This sample's time point: pre-sensitization, week 0. Treatment indicated: therapeutic diphenylcyclopropenone sensitization with weekly scalp DPC. Authors' methods: Around 97,000 TCRs per sample was the median, with a range of about 20,000 to 690,600. From the RACE reads, TCRdb called clonotypes with MiXCR, one entry per CDR3 protein. None of the V and J calls come from the authors' own analysis; TCRdb made them. The sample has roughly 100,000 distinct CDR3 sequences, 9.5% to 15% seen once; the top ten hold 1.6%. Per the germline V gene, CDR1 is SNHLY and CDR2 is FYNNEI. V shed 6 bases and J shed 0 bases, with 2 bases lying between them. The CDR3 is 12 amino acids.

This clonotype was sampled from a woman aged 50 to 60 with alopecia areata. Some clones in this sample may be carry-over from other donors' samples. The sequencing used whole blood, collected in connection with sensitization to the hapten diphenylcyclopropenone (DPC). The chain is built from TRBV2 and TRBJ1-4, with unresolved D. This chain's CDR3 is CASRSTNEKLFF. The CDR3 DNA reads as TGTGCCAGCAGGTCAACTAATGAAAAACTGTTTTTT.